This entry describes one T cell receptor (beta chain). The data were taken from a study of blood T cell repertoires in COVID-19. Study information: PBMCs, B-cell-depleted T cells, or T cells provided the cDNA or gDNA that made up the material.

The assay was immunoSEQ multiplex PCR, and TCRdb's table has in-frame clones only and misses some. The table has about 210,000 clones, roughly four fifths seen once. Trimming removed 0 bases from V and 7 bases from J; junction bases left unmatched: 12. CDR3 size: 16 residues. CDR1 and CDR2 (germline): SGDLS, YYNGEE. Sequenced material: peripheral blood. This receptor was taken from a woman aged 50 to 65 with active or convalescent COVID-19. This chain joins TRBV9 and TRBJ1-2, with 7 bases lining up with TRBD1. Here the CDR3 DNA reads TGTGCCAGCAGCGTAGCTCTAGACAGGGTGATGAGTGGCTACACCTTC. Translating gives CASSVALDRVMSGYTF.